This T cell receptor beta chain was sequenced in a study of blood T cell repertoires in COVID-19. Turning to the study itself: Sites in the United States, Italy and Spain provided acute and convalescent COVID-19 samples. In each case, the material was cDNA or gDNA derived from T cells, B-cell-depleted T cells, or PBMCs.

Original methodology: Reference gene primer amplification yielded estimated nucleated cell counts. Repertoires were generated with immunoSEQ multiplex PCR, while TCRdb's copy carries only in-frame clones and drops some. The V and J calls and clone size come from that table; D and trimming were worked out from the DNA. The sample records 90,000 to 100,000 clones, 81% being singletons. This clone was seen ten or more times. CDR3 size: 14 residues. Trimming removed 3 bases from V and 3 bases from J, with 8 bases in between. Germline assignment: CDR1 SGHTA and CDR2 FQGNSA. This receptor was identified in a man between 60 and 70 years old with acute or convalescent COVID-19. The chain recombines TRBV7-2 with TRBJ2-2, with TRBD1 as a possible D gene (5 bases). Sequenced sample: peripheral blood. The CDR3 here is CASSLGPYTGELFF. In DNA form, the CDR3 reads TGTGCCAGCAGCTTGGGGCCCTACACCGGGGAGCTGTTTTTT.